The 10 T cell receptor beta chains listed next were all sequenced from one sample in a study of T cell responses to AZD1222 COVID-19 vaccine. The method was immunoSEQ multiplex PCR; TCRdb's version includes in-frame clones alone and lacks a portion of them. The repertoire has about 150,000 clones, 80% to 95% of them found once; the top ten carry roughly 1.2%. Source: peripheral blood, taken 28 days after the second AZD1222 dose. These receptors originate from an adult who received the AZD1222 COVID-19 vaccine.

V and J are TRBV2 and TRBJ2-1, with D possibly being TRBD2 (6 bases). The germline V gene has CDR1 SNHLY and CDR2 FYNNEI. This CDR3 region has 14 residues. The V end lost 5 bases, the J end lost 4 bases, and 12 bases lay between the germline ends. CDR3 protein: CASSSLGGYNEQFF. CDR3 DNA: TGTGCCAGCAGTTCTCTTGGGGGGTACAATGAGCAGTTCTTC.

The rearrangement joins TRBV14 to TRBJ2-5; unclear D gene. The germline gives CDR1 SGHDN, CDR2 FVKESK. The CDR3 is 15 residues long. V gave up 1 base and J gave up 2 bases, with 11 bases separating them. The DNA for the CDR3 is TGTGCCAGCAGCCAAGCAGGCCGGCGGCAAGAGACCCAGTACTTC. As protein: CASSQAGRRQETQYF.

The chain has TRBV6-4 and TRBJ1-4, with unresolved D. V lost 7 bases, J lost 4 bases, and 16 bases lay in between. The CDR3 runs to 15 residues. CDR1 is MRHNA and CDR2 is SNTAGT in the germline V gene. The CDR3 reads CASTKAARSNEKLFF. The CDR3 DNA reads TGTGCCAGCACCAAAGCCGCCAGGAGTAATGAAAAACTGTTTTTT.

The V call is TRBV14, the J call TRBJ2-7, with D perhaps matching TRBD1 or TRBD2 (5 bases each). The CDR3 has 14 amino acids. The V end lost 1 base, the J end lost 2 bases, and 9 bases lay between the germline ends. Germline-derived CDR1 and CDR2 are SGHDN and FVKESK. The CDR3 sequence: CASSQGGRPYEQYF. CDR3 DNA sequence: TGTGCCAGCAGCCAAGGGGGGAGACCCTACGAGCAGTACTTC. The whole variable domain, remainder taken from reference TRBV14 and TRBJ2-7, is EAGVTQFPSHSVIEKGQTVTLRCDPISGHDNLYWYRRVMGKEIKFLLHFVKESKQDESGMPNNRFLAERTGGTYSTLKVQPAELEDSGVYFCASSQGGRPYEQYFGPGTRLTVT.

The chain employs TRBV3-1 (or the pseudogene TRBV3-2) and TRBJ2-3; 8 nucleotides align to TRBD2. J gave up 1 base and V 3 bases, and 3 bases lay outside the gene matches. Germline CDR1 LGHDT, CDR2 YNNKEL (reference sequence). This CDR3 has 15 amino acids. The CDR3 coding sequence is TGTGCCAGCAGCCAGGGACTAGAGGGCACAGATACGCAGTATTTT. Translation gives CASSQGLEGTDTQYF.

The chain recombines TRBV5-1 with TRBJ1-1, with unresolved D. The V gene's germline CDR1 is SGHRS and CDR2 YFSETQ. V dropped 1 base and J dropped 7 bases, with 14 bases sitting between them. The CDR3 consists of 14 residues. The CDR3 sequence: CASSLRFTGSEAFF. CDR3 nucleotides: TGCGCCAGCAGCTTGAGGTTTACGGGGAGTGAAGCTTTCTTT.

This chain uses TRBV28 with TRBJ1-4; D unclear. Germline CDR1 and CDR2: MDHEN and SYDVKM. The CDR3 covers 17 residues. V lost 3 bases and J lost 3, with 17 bases in between. The CDR3 DNA sequence: TGTGCCAGCAGTTTTTTGTACAGCACCGCTCCTAATGAAAAACTGTTTTTT. This sequence encodes CASSFLYSTAPNEKLFF. The full variable domain, with the rest looked up from reference TRBV28 and TRBJ1-4, is DVKVTQSSRYLVKRTGEKVFLECVQDMDHENMFWYRQDPGLGLRLIYFSYDVKMKEKGDIPEGYSVSREKKERFSLILESASTNQTSMYLCASSFLYSTAPNEKLFFGSGTQLSVL.

The chain's CDR3 is CASSLEAGESGEQFF. Written as DNA, the CDR3 is TGTGCCAGCAGCTTAGAGGCGGGAGAATCGGGTGAGCAGTTCTTC. The genes are TRBV7-9 and TRBJ2-1, with TRBD2 identical over 7 bases. The V gene end was trimmed by 1 base and the J gene end by 9 bases; junction bases not matched to a gene: 9. Germline-derived CDR1 and CDR2 are SEHNR and FQNEAQ (reference sequence). The CDR3 loop spans 15 amino acids.

Only one count was recorded for this clone. The V and J genes are TRBV28 and TRBJ1-1, with D hard to call. Per germline, CDR1 MDHEN and CDR2 SYDVKM. The CDR3 is 14 amino acids. Trimming stripped 3 bases from V and 2 bases from J, with 10 bases between. CDR3 in DNA: TGTGCCAGCAGTTTGGTCACAACTAACACTGAAGCTTTCTTT. Its protein product is CASSLVTTNTEAFF.

This clone has a single count. V and J are TRBV5-1 and TRBJ1-1; D is perhaps TRBD1 (5 bases). The V end was cut by 2 bases, the J end by 1 base, with 6 bases between. This CDR3 spans 13 amino acids. The germline V gene has CDR1 SGHRS and CDR2 YFSETQ. The DNA of the CDR3 is TGCGCCAGCAGCTTCGGGGGGAACACTGAAGCTTTCTTT. It specifies CASSFGGNTEAFF. Looking up the rest from reference TRBV5-1 and TRBJ1-1 gives the full variable domain: KAGVTQTPRYLIKTRGQQVTLSCSPISGHRSVSWYQQTPGQGLQFLFEYFSETQRNKGNFPGRFSGRQFSNSRSEMNVSTLELGDSALYLCASSFGGNTEAFFGQGTRLTVV.